These 5 T cell receptor beta chains share one sample of origin, sequenced in a study of T cells in Graves' hyperthyroidism and ophthalmopathy. Authors of the study amplified TCR beta CDR3 regions from RNA transcripts. When the TCR CDR3 underwent first-round RT-PCR, the HTBI primer set was used. TCRdb independently ran MiXCR on the multiplex PCR reads; one entry per CDR3 protein. The sample holds hundreds of thousands of distinct CDR3 sequences, 11% to 15% seen once. The sequencing sample was made of blood. All receptors come from a woman aged 35 to 49 with Graves' hyperthyroidism.

This clonotype was recorded at least ten times. The rearrangement links TRBV10-3 to TRBJ1-1; D remains ambiguous. V lost 3 bases and J lost 7, with 9 bases in between. In germline, CDR1 is ENHRY, CDR2 SYGVKD. There are 12 residues in the CDR3. CDR3 loop: CAISESFDEAFF. In nucleotides, the CDR3 is TGTGCCATCAGTGAATCCTTTGATGAAGCTTTCTTT.

This clonotype occurred many times. This chain joins TRBV30 and TRBJ2-5, with D unclear. CDR3 size: 13 residues. In germline, CDR1 is GTSNPN, CDR2 SVGIG (reference sequence). V was cut by 0 bases and J by 0 bases, with 5 bases left in between. The CDR3 bases are TGTGCCTGGAGTGTGGGCAACCAAGAGACCCAGTACTTC. It is translated as CAWSVGNQETQYF.

The rearrangement uses TRBV6-2 or TRBV6-3 and TRBJ1-5, with D possibly matching TRBD1 (6 bases). CDR1 is MNHEY, CDR2 SVGEGT, per germline. The germline V and J ends were trimmed by 4 bases and 2 bases, with 21 bases remaining between them. The CDR3 contains 18 residues. CDR3 amino acids: CASSFYEWGRGGNQPQHF. The CDR3 DNA is TGTGCCAGCAGTTTTTACGAATGGGGCAGGGGAGGCAATCAGCCCCAGCATTTT.

V and J are TRBV20-1 and TRBJ2-1, with TRBD2 matching 8 bases. V lost 3 bases, J lost 2 bases, and 6 bases stayed unmatched. Germline assignment: CDR1 DFQATT and CDR2 SNEGSKA (reference sequence). This CDR3 is 15 amino acids long. This CDR3 reads CSARAGTRAYNEQFF. The CDR3 bases are TGCAGTGCTAGGGCCGGGACTAGGGCCTACAATGAGCAGTTCTTC.

This clonotype was observed many times. The rearrangement links TRBV6-1 to TRBJ2-1, with D uncertain. CDR1 is MNHNS and CDR2 is SASEGT in the germline V gene. The length of the CDR3 is 18 residues. The V gene lost 6 bases and the J gene lost 1 base, with 22 bases spanning the gap. CDR3 coding DNA: TGTGCCAGCAGGGCCTTGGGGAACATAGATATTTCCTACAATGAGCAGTTCTTC. This encodes CASRALGNIDISYNEQFF.